A selection of T cell receptor beta chains follows, all from one sample in a study of blood T cell repertoires in COVID-19. Assay used: immunoSEQ multiplex PCR; TCRdb lists only in-frame clones, some missing. Here the sample spans fewer than 200,000 clones, around 83% being singletons. Sequenced material: PBMCs or T cells enriched from blood (not recorded which). The receptor set was obtained from a woman aged 45-59 years in a cohort exposed to, infected with or recovered from COVID-19 (not recorded which). CDR3s include the opening cysteine and the closing phenylalanine or tryptophan. D genes are given only for firm matches. Not all rows give a size; the values are once, few, many and, for expanded clones, a class.

cdr3_length,j_call,clone_size,v_call,d_call,cdr3_aa,cdr3_nt
15,TRBJ1-5,NA,TRBV7-2,TRBD1,CASSMTGYSNQPQHF,TGTGCCAGCAGCATGACAGGGTACTCCAATCAGCCCCAGCATTTT
17,TRBJ2-6,once,TRBV7-8,NA,CASSPMGGLTGANVLTF,TGTGCCAGCAGCCCCATGGGGGGGCTAACCGGGGCCAACGTCCTGACTTTC
18,TRBJ1-5,once,TRBV27,NA,CASSLAGGGAGSNQPQHF,TGTGCCAGCAGTCTTGCGGGGGGGGGCGCGGGCTCCAATCAGCCCCAGCATTTT
13,TRBJ1-3,NA,TRBV30,NA,CAWSGDKRNTIYF,TGTGCCTGGAGTGGGGACAAACGAAACACCATATATTTT
16,TRBJ2-1,NA,TRBV28,NA,CASSLQGLGVGAEQFF,TGTGCCAGCAGCTTACAGGGTTTAGGCGTTGGGGCTGAGCAGTTCTTC
16,TRBJ1-5,once,TRBV28,NA,CASSTAQTVKNQPQHF,TGTGCCAGCAGTACGGCCCAGACAGTTAAGAATCAGCCCCAGCATTTT
16,TRBJ2-1,few,TRBV6-1,NA,CASSEAGGTTGNEQFF,TGTGCCAGCAGTGAAGCGGGGGGAACCACTGGCAATGAGCAGTTCTTC
17,TRBJ2-3,NA,TRBV3-1/TRBV3-2,TRBD2,CASSQVGWTSGADTQYF,TGTGCCAGCAGCCAAGTAGGCTGGACTAGCGGGGCAGATACGCAGTATTTT
16,TRBJ2-7,NA,TRBV11-3,NA,CASSPRGAGSPYEQYF,TGTGCCAGCAGCCCTCGAGGAGCGGGCTCTCCCTACGAGCAGTACTTC
13,TRBJ2-1,once,TRBV5-1,TRBD2,CASSLVLAGGQFF,TGCGCCAGCAGCTTGGTTCTAGCGGGAGGGCAGTTCTTC
14,TRBJ2-5,NA,TRBV4-2,NA,CASSLSLQSETQYF,TGTGCCAGCAGCCTTTCTTTGCAGTCAGAGACCCAGTACTTC
15,TRBJ2-3,NA,TRBV6-5,TRBD1,CASSSTGVGTDTQYF,TGTGCCAGCAGTTCCACAGGGGTGGGCACAGATACGCAGTATTTT
14,TRBJ2-1,once,TRBV2,TRBD2,CASIWSGGGDEQFF,TGTGCCAGCATTTGGAGCGGGGGCGGCGATGAGCAGTTCTTC
15,TRBJ1-5,NA,TRBV6-5,TRBD1,CASQVGRGLNQPQHF,TGTGCCAGCCAGGTCGGGAGGGGGCTAAATCAGCCCCAGCATTTT
11,TRBJ2-1,many,TRBV2,NA,CAVSGRIEQFF,TGTGCCGTTAGCGGAAGAATTGAGCAGTTCTTC
16,TRBJ2-7,NA,TRBV30,NA,CAWSSLGDRYSYEQYF,TGTGCCTGGAGTTCGCTTGGAGACAGGTACTCCTACGAGCAGTACTTC
16,TRBJ2-1,NA,TRBV7-9,TRBD2,CASSSPAGGPYNEQFF,TGTGCCAGCAGCTCCCCAGCGGGGGGGCCCTACAATGAGCAGTTCTTC
17,TRBJ1-1,NA,TRBV4-3,TRBD1,CASSQFRTGAMNTEAFF,TGCGCCAGCAGCCAATTTCGGACAGGGGCGATGAACACTGAAGCTTTCTTT
14,TRBJ2-1,NA,TRBV3-1/TRBV3-2,NA,CASSQDRLHNEQFF,TGTGCCAGCAGCCAAGACCGACTACACAATGAGCAGTTCTTC
14,TRBJ2-5,NA,TRBV2,NA,CASRGRQYQETQYF,TGTGCCAGCAGGGGCCGACAATACCAAGAGACCCAGTACTTC
14,TRBJ1-2,NA,TRBV28,TRBD1,CASSGTESNYGYTF,TGTGCCAGCTCTGGGACAGAATCTAACTATGGCTACACCTTC
15,TRBJ1-5,NA,TRBV19,TRBD1,CASRSPFRGDQPQHF,TGTGCCAGCCGATCACCTTTCAGGGGGGATCAGCCCCAGCATTTT
16,TRBJ1-2,NA,TRBV4-1,NA,CASSYMGLGGLRGYTF,TGCGCCAGCAGCTACATGGGCCTGGGCGGGCTCCGGGGCTACACCTTC
16,TRBJ2-1,few,TRBV7-3,NA,CASSLRTAGSYNEQFF,TGTGCCAGCAGCTTACGGACAGCCGGCTCCTACAATGAGCAGTTCTTC
17,TRBJ2-3,NA,TRBV29-1,NA,CSVEYWSNRGSTDTQYF,TGCAGCGTTGAATATTGGTCCAACCGGGGGAGCACAGATACGCAGTATTTT
16,TRBJ2-3,NA,TRBV5-1,NA,CASTKIGQGVTDTQYF,TGCGCCAGCACCAAGATCGGCCAGGGTGTTACAGATACGCAGTATTTT
14,TRBJ2-3,NA,TRBV6-4,NA,CASSKRGNTDTQYF,TGTGCCAGCAGCAAAAGGGGTAACACAGATACGCAGTATTTT